This T cell receptor (beta chain) is from a study of OX40 agonist ivuxolimab in advanced cancers. Study-wide context: Ivuxolimab was an agonistic, fully human IgG2 monoclonal antibody directed against OX40 (CD134), a costimulatory receptor. Prior anti-PD-1, anti-PD-L1 or anti-CTLA-4 therapy was permitted, and approximately 41% of dose-escalation patients had received checkpoint inhibitors. The purpose of peripheral TCRbeta sequencing was to test whether ivuxolimab changed TCR sequence diversity and led to clonal T-cell expansion. Three dose-escalation patients achieved partial responses, one with hepatocellular carcinoma and two with cutaneous melanoma. Intravenous ivuxolimab was administered to patients every 2 weeks at six dose levels: 0.01, 0.1, 0.3, 1.5, 3 and 10 mg/kg. Of the roughly 51 dose-escalation patients, hepatocellular carcinoma was present in roughly 19, melanoma in around 15, renal cell carcinoma in 9 and head and neck cancer in 9. In the dose-escalation cohort, around 80% of patients were male, and the mean age was around 60 years with a range of about 20 to 80. The monotherapy dose-escalation portion (N of about 50 patients) of the phase I ivuxolimab trial is reported in the paper. What the research found in general, with its limitations: Antigen specificity was not determined for the clonally expanded peripheral T cells. Partial responders in the 0.1-3.0 mg/kg groups had among the lowest normalized peripheral clonal expansion, especially among CD8+ T cells. At doses of 0.1 to 3.0 mg/kg, clonal expansion of both CD4+ and CD8+ T cells in blood was seen between baseline and week 6. On average, CD8+ T cells showed more expanded clones than CD4+ T cells after ivuxolimab. Low levels of normalized T-cell clonal expansion were also shown by some nonresponding patients.

Genomic DNA was extracted from sorted cells for sequencing of the TCRbeta CDR3 region. The immunoSEQ Assay was used for sequencing of TCRbeta CDR3 regions. The table was pulled from immuneACCESS by TCRdb, which kept in-frame rearrangements only. Such tables lose some clones; where checked, under half of the loss comes from unresolved V genes, and the rest has no known cause. For this sample there are some 150,000 clones; about nine tenths appear just once. Of the sample, about 1% falls within the top ten clones. Patients with a history of autoimmune disease or receiving systemic immunosuppression were excluded from the trial. Peripheral blood for TCR sequencing was collected from all dose cohorts at baseline, on cycle 4 day 1, and on cycle 7 day 1. The samples were taken from a phase I, first-in-human, multicenter, open-label dose-escalation trial of ivuxolimab. The trial enrolled adults with locally advanced or metastatic head and neck squamous cell, hepatocellular, melanoma or renal cell carcinoma. Before TCR sequencing, CD4+ T cells and CD8+ T cells from peripheral blood were sorted into separate populations.

Points on this clone: There is no known antigen for this receptor. No quality values exist for individual bases; no much larger clone is one base distant.

This TCR came from an adult with an advanced solid tumor such as melanoma, head and neck, liver or kidney cancer. Sequences were derived from CD4+ or CD8+ T cells sorted from blood, sampled in a trial of the OX40 agonist ivuxolimab.

Here the CDR3 is given as CASSLGQGAAEAFF. DNA sequence: TGTGCCAGCAGCTTAGGTCAGGGGGCGGCTGAAGCTTTCTTT. The chain is made from TRBV11-2 and TRBJ1-1; the junction holds 8 bases that match TRBD1. CDR1 and CDR2 are drawn from the germline V gene: SGHAT, FQNNGV. CDR3 length: 14 amino acids, cysteine to phenylalanine. Solely the CDR3 DNA is kept, with 42 bases framed from the first base. Unmatched junction bases come to 4, with V trimmed by 1 base and J by 6 bases. This CDR3, with the reference TRBV11-2 and TRBJ1-1 proteins standing in past its ends, gives the full variable domain EAGVAQSPRYKIIEKRQSVAFWCNPISGHATLYWYQQILGQGPKLLIQFQNNGVVDDSQLPKDRFSAERLKGVDSTLKIQPAKLEDSAVYLCASSLGQGAAEAFFGQGTRLTVV.